These 2 T cell receptor beta chains were sequenced from one sample in a study of human T cells and chemical hapten exposure. From the RACE reads, TCRdb called clonotypes with MiXCR, one entry per CDR3 protein. The table has 65,000 or so distinct CDR3 sequences, about 5.7% seen once. The time point denotes: healthy volunteer bleed at 6 weeks. The study extracted total RNA from unfractionated whole blood. The sequenced sample consisted of whole blood. The origin of the receptors is a female donor in good health. Some clones in this sample may be carry-over from other donors' samples.

This clonotype has ten or more counts. The chain links TRBV7-2 to TRBJ2-3, with 8 positions matching TRBD2. Germline CDR1 reads SGHTA; CDR2 reads FQGNSA. J gave up 5 bases and V 0 bases, and 7 bases lay outside the gene matches. The CDR3 covers 16 residues. The CDR3 is CASSLAAGLAGDTQYF. Written as DNA, the CDR3 is TGTGCCAGCAGCTTAGCCGCCGGGCTAGCGGGAGATACGCAGTATTTT.

There are many counts of this clonotype. The rearrangement links TRBV15 to TRBJ1-5; 7 positions agree with TRBD1. Per the germline V gene, CDR1 is LNHNV and CDR2 is YYDKDF (reference sequence). V shed 3 bases, J shed 2 bases, and the junction held 1 base outside the gene matches. CDR3 length: 14 residues. CDR3 nucleotides: TGTGCCACCAGCAGCGGACAGGGCAATCAGCCCCAGCATTTT. This gives the protein CATSSGQGNQPQHF.